What follows describes a single TCR beta chain. The sample comes from a study of control samples from healthy donors and cancer patients. Generated by immunoSEQ multiplex PCR, the TCRdb table keeps only in-frame clones and is missing some. Of 100,000 to 150,000 clones listed, roughly 92% were seen once; the top ten hold 0.55% to 0.65%. The CDR3 is 12 residues long. Per the germline V gene, CDR1 is MNHNY and CDR2 is SVGAGI (reference sequence). Trimming removed 2 bases from V and 1 base from J, with 3 bases in between. This rearrangement joins TRBV6-6 to TRBJ2-7; no clear D gene. The clonotype originates from a man at least 80 years old with head and neck cancer. Sequenced material: PBMCs. CDR3 region: CASSYVSYEQYF. The CDR3 DNA follows: TGTGCCAGCAGTTACGTTTCCTACGAGCAGTACTTC.